The next 18 T cell receptor beta chains were all read from a single sample in a study of blood T cells in healthy people across ages. Alongside a J-beta primer mix, a sample-barcoded 5' primer served in a second PCR lasting about 7 to 12 cycles. TCRdb ran MiXCR on the 5' RACE reads and lists one entry per CDR3 protein. Of roughly 790,000 distinct CDR3 sequences listed, roughly 47% are singletons. The sample taken for sequencing was blood. The receptors were gathered from a woman aged 60-75 years in good health.

This rearrangement joins TRBV27 to TRBJ1-1; perhaps TRBD1 as D (5 bases). CDR1 is MNHEY, CDR2 SMNVEV, per germline (reference sequence). CDR3 size: 16 residues. The ends were cut back, 1 base at V and 3 bases at J, with 15 bases in the middle. The CDR3 loop reads CASSLYVGRRDTEAFF. The CDR3 DNA is TGTGCCAGCAGTTTATATGTGGGGCGGAGGGACACTGAAGCTTTCTTT.

The table lists this clonotype with a few counts. The V and J genes are TRBV5-1 and TRBJ1-2; 8 nucleotides agree with TRBD1. Germline values: CDR1 SGHRS, CDR2 YFSETQ. This CDR3 has 15 amino acids. V was pared by 3 bases and J by 7 bases, with 11 bases of the junction left unmatched. CDR3 DNA: TGCGCCAGCAGCTCAGATCCAGGGGGCGAGAGTGGCTACACCTTC. Protein product: CASSSDPGGESGYTF.

This clonotype has just a few counts. The V call is TRBV20-1, the J call TRBJ2-7, with 8 bases matching TRBD1. The CDR3 covers 13 residues. J gave up 1 base and V 3 bases, and 2 bases lay outside the gene matches. From germline, CDR1 is DFQATT and CDR2 SNEGSKA (reference sequence). CDR3 sequence: CSARRQGSYEQYF. In DNA, the CDR3 is TGCAGTGCTAGGAGACAGGGGTCCTACGAGCAGTACTTC.

This clonotype was seen a few times. The V call is TRBV11-2, the J call TRBJ2-4, with D perhaps TRBD2 (6 bases). The end of the DNA is better explained by TRBJ2-7, so the J call may be wrong. This CDR3 has 14 amino acids. The germline V gene encodes CDR1 SGHAT and CDR2 FQNNGV. The CDR3 bases are TGTGCCAGCAGCTTAAGTTGGGGGGACGGCGAGCAGTACTTC. Amino acid sequence: CASSLSWGDGEQYF.

This chain uses TRBV7-3 with TRBJ2-3; D may correspond to TRBD1 or TRBD2 (5 bases each). There are 15 residues in the CDR3. Trimming removed 5 bases from V and 2 bases from J, with 14 bases in between. Germline V gene lookup returns CDR1 SGHTA and CDR2 FQGTGA. Written as DNA, the CDR3 is TGTGCCAGCAGCCGCCAGGGAGTCGCCACAGATACGCAGTATTTT. Translated, it gives CASSRQGVATDTQYF.

This clonotype has at least ten counts. This sequence joins TRBV27 and TRBJ1-2; the D gene is possibly TRBD1 (6 bases). CDR1 is MNHEY and CDR2 is SMNVEV in the germline V gene (reference sequence). The V gene lost 5 bases and the J gene lost 6 bases, with 13 bases spanning the gap. CDR3 length: 13 residues. The CDR3 DNA is TGTGCCAGCAGTCCAGAAACAGGGAATGGCTACACCTTC. Its translation is CASSPETGNGYTF.

Regarding this clonotype: Being one base from a much bigger clone, this may be a read error. This chain uses TRBV7-2 with TRBJ2-5; D is ambiguous. Trimming shortened V by 1 base and J by 11 bases, and 17 bases separated the two germline ends. The germline gives CDR1 SGHTA, CDR2 FQGNSA. There are 14 residues in the CDR3. CDR3 residues: CASSLVYSNNEQYF. Here the CDR3 DNA reads TGTGCCAGCAGCTTAGTCTATTCTAACAATGAGCAGTACTTC.

This clonotype was observed a few times. At one of its ends the junction is not consistent with the germline gene, which may arise from a read error. This chain links TRBV15 with TRBJ2-5; 7 bases map to TRBD2. The CDR3 contains 18 residues. The germline gives CDR1 LNHNV, CDR2 YYDKDF (reference sequence). The CDR3 reads CATSRDLGGDSYQETQYF. The DNA for the CDR3 is TGTGCCACCAGTAGAGATTTGGGGGGGGACTCGTACCAAGAGACCCAGTACTTC.

This chain uses TRBV11-1 with TRBJ1-6; 9 bases match TRBD1. Losses at the gene ends were 5 bases for V and 8 bases for J; bases not matched to a gene: 7. There are 15 residues in the CDR3. In germline, CDR1 is SGHAT, CDR2 FQDESV (reference sequence). CDR3 residues: CASSLRQGVDSPLHF. CDR3 coding DNA: TGTGCCAGCAGCCTGCGACAGGGGGTCGATTCACCCCTCCACTTT.

The chain carries TRBV6-2 or TRBV6-3 and TRBJ2-3, with a possible D match to TRBD2 (6 bases). The CDR3 runs 12 residues. V lost 7 bases and J lost 4, with 9 bases in between. CDR1 is MNHEY and CDR2 is SVGEGT in the germline V gene. CDR3 residues: CASKEGSDTQYF. Here the CDR3 DNA reads TGTGCCAGCAAGGAGGGATCAGATACGCAGTATTTT.

The V and J genes are TRBV24-1 and TRBJ2-3, with a weak D call TRBD1 (6 bases). Germline lookup yields CDR1 KGHDR and CDR2 SFDVKD. Trimming cost V 9 bases and J 0 bases, with 9 bases left between them. The CDR3 contains 13 residues. The CDR3 bases are TGTGCCACCGGGGGCCCTAGCACAGATACGCAGTATTTT. Its protein is CATGGPSTDTQYF.

The chain joins TRBV29-1 to TRBJ1-2; D may be TRBD1 (6 bases). Between the trimmed V and J ends, which lost 2 bases and 2 bases, there was a span of 9 bases. Per the germline V gene, CDR1 is SQVTM and CDR2 is ANQGSEA. The CDR3 has 13 residues. The CDR3 region is CSVETGFNYGYTF. The CDR3 DNA reads TGCAGCGTTGAAACAGGGTTCAACTATGGCTACACCTTC.

The chain is built from TRBV7-2 and TRBJ2-3; D may be TRBD1 (6 bases). Trimming shortened V by 5 bases and J by 1 base, and 13 bases separated the two germline ends. The CDR3 covers 15 residues. Germline V gene data show CDR1 as SGHTA and CDR2 as FQGNSA. As DNA, the CDR3 is TGTGCCAGCAGCCCGCGGACAGCCGGCACAGATACGCAGTATTTT. It encodes CASSPRTAGTDTQYF.

J is TRBJ2-5 and V is TRBV24-1, with 7 bases that match TRBD1. V was clipped by 5 bases and J by 11 bases; unmatched bases: 13. This CDR3 is built from 14 residues. Germline V gene data show CDR1 as KGHDR and CDR2 as SFDVKD. CDR3 protein: CATSAQTGNNEQYF. CDR3 in DNA: TGTGCCACCAGTGCCCAGACAGGGAACAATGAGCAGTACTTC.

This clonotype appeared a few times. V gene TRBV28 combines with J gene TRBJ2-1; TRBD2 matches at 7 bases. Trimming cost V 6 bases and J 11 bases; bases outside gene matches: 10. The CDR3 is 13 amino acids. CDR1 is MDHEN, CDR2 SYDVKM, per germline. CDR3 sequence reads: CASRASGVGKQFF. In DNA, the CDR3 is TGTGCCAGCAGGGCTAGCGGCGTCGGGAAGCAGTTCTTC.

This clonotype has a single count. The V and J genes are TRBV20-1 and TRBJ2-7; D not certain. The J call may be faulty, since TRBJ2-5 better matches the DNA end. Germline values: CDR1 DFQATT, CDR2 SNEGSKA (reference sequence). This CDR3 region has 14 residues. This CDR3 reads CSARRPGLGETQYF. CDR3 DNA sequence: TGCAGTGCCCGGCGTCCCGGATTGGGAGAGACCCAGTACTTC.

There are a few counts of this clonotype. The genes are TRBV5-1 and TRBJ2-1; TRBD1 aligns across 7 bases. The trim removed 3 bases at V and 5 bases at J, leaving 5 bases unmatched. From germline, CDR1 is SGHRS and CDR2 YFSETQ. The CDR3 totals 14 residues. The CDR3 loop reads CASSWSQGNNEQFF. CDR3 nucleotides: TGCGCCAGCAGCTGGTCACAGGGGAACAATGAGCAGTTCTTC.

Points on this clonotype: This sequence may be a read error, since a much larger clone differs from it by one base. This chain uses TRBV12-3 or TRBV12-4 with TRBJ2-1; 12 nucleotides align to TRBD2. The better agreement between TRBJ2-7 and the DNA end casts doubt on the J call. The CDR3 has 16 amino acids. CDR3 DNA: TGTGCCAGCAGTTTAACTAGCGGGAGGAACTACAATGAGCAGTACTTC. This translates into CASSLTSGRNYNEQYF.